The 14 T cell receptor beta chains listed next were all sequenced from one sample in a study of blood T cells in healthy people across ages. A second PCR of about 7 to 12 cycles used a sample-barcoded 5' primer and a J-beta primer mix. A single record per CDR3 protein comes from TCRdb applying MiXCR to the 5' RACE reads. This sample has around 1,000,000 distinct CDR3 sequences, with roughly a quarter found just once. The same data also went into a second study, on T cells of mothers and their children.

Material for sequencing was blood. The origin of the receptors is a girl aged 2-10 years in good health.

In its sample, this clonotype was seen a few times. The chain is built from TRBV4-2 and TRBJ2-5; D call uncertain. The closer fit of TRBJ2-7 to the DNA end suggests the J call may be wrong. The CDR3 consists of 14 residues. Per the germline V gene, CDR1 is LGHNA and CDR2 is YNFKEQ. For the CDR3, the DNA is TGTGCCAGCAGCCAAGATCCGGAATCCTACGAGCAGTACTTC. Its translation is CASSQDPESYEQYF.

This chain links TRBV24-1 with TRBJ2-2; no firm D call. Per germline, CDR1 KGHDR and CDR2 SFDVKD. The CDR3 extends over 17 amino acids. Trimming took 1 base from V and 3 from J, leaving 14 bases between them. CDR3 DNA sequence: TGTGCCACCAGTGATTTTGATCCAGCCGGGTACACCGGGGAGCTGTTTTTT. It is translated as CATSDFDPAGYTGELFF.

In its sample, this clonotype was seen a few times. The chain joins TRBV29-1 to TRBJ1-2; D perhaps matches TRBD1 (6 bases). The CDR3 loop spans 14 amino acids. V was pared by 7 bases and J by 4 bases, with 19 bases between. Per germline, CDR1 SQVTM and CDR2 ANQGSEA. This CDR3 is CSALGQPGGYGYTF. CDR3 bases: TGCAGCGCCTTAGGACAGCCTGGAGGCTATGGCTACACCTTC.

This chain links TRBV21-1 with TRBJ1-2; the listed D gene, TRBD1, was not tested against the DNA. TRBV21-1 represents a pseudogene. CDR3 length equals 13 residues. The CDR3 loop reads CASSNRVSDGYTF. The CDR3 DNA sequence: TGTGCCAGCAGCAACAGGGTCTCGGATGGCTACACCTTC.

J is TRBJ2-2 and V is TRBV12-3 or TRBV12-4; the match to TRBD2 covers 13 bases. The trim removed 7 bases at V and 5 bases at J, leaving 7 bases unmatched. CDR3 length equals 16 residues. The DNA for the CDR3 is TGTGCCAGCAAGAGGACTAGCGGGAGTAGAACCGGGGAGCTGTTTTTT. This gives the protein CASKRTSGSRTGELFF.

The CDR3 DNA reads as TGTGCCAGTAGTATGGGACAGGGTATCAATGAGCAGTTCTTC. It codes for CASSMGQGINEQFF. The chain joins TRBV19 to TRBJ2-1; TRBD1 aligns across 9 bases. The CDR3 has 14 residues. V was pared by 3 bases and J by 6 bases, with 3 bases of the junction left unmatched. Germline CDR1 and CDR2: LNHDA and SQIVND (reference sequence).

The chain combines TRBV7-2 with TRBJ2-2; no clear D gene. The length of the CDR3 is 14 residues. The germline gives CDR1 SGHTA, CDR2 FQGNSA. V gave up 6 bases and J gave up 3 bases, with 11 bases separating them. The CDR3 sequence is CASRGGDHTGELFF. The CDR3 coding sequence is TGTGCCAGCAGGGGTGGTGATCACACCGGGGAGCTGTTTTTT.

This clonotype appeared a few times. This chain uses TRBV7-9 with TRBJ1-1; no definite D call. This CDR3 contains 12 residues. CDR1 is SEHNR and CDR2 is FQNEAQ in the germline V gene (reference sequence). Trimming stripped 4 bases from V and 2 bases from J, with 5 bases between. The CDR3 DNA reads as TGTGCCAGCAGCTCGATAAACACTGAAGCTTTCTTT. Translating it yields CASSSINTEAFF. The whole variable domain, remainder taken from reference TRBV7-9 and TRBJ1-1, is DTGVSQNPRHKITKRGQNVTFRCDPISEHNRLYWYRQTLGQGPEFLTYFQNEAQLEKSRLLSDRFSAERPKGSFSTLEIQRTEQGDSAMYLCASSSINTEAFFGQGTRLTVV.

The chain carries TRBV20-1 and TRBJ2-1, with 8 bases that match TRBD2. Trimming removed 1 base from V and 10 bases from J; junction bases left unmatched: 9. The germline V gene encodes CDR1 DFQATT and CDR2 SNEGSKA (reference sequence). The CDR3 totals 14 residues. Here the CDR3 DNA reads TGCAGTGCTAGAGGCGGGGGGTTTGGAAGGGAGCAGTTCTTC. Translated, it gives CSARGGGFGREQFF.

The table lists this clonotype with a count of one. The CDR3 does not close with the conserved phenylalanine or tryptophan, likely indicating a read error. It is unclear where the CDR3 begins or ends on the DNA, so no DNA is shown, and the CDR3 is as TCRdb lists it. V gene TRBV12-3 or TRBV12-4 combines with J gene TRBJ2-3; the D call of TRBD2 is as the table states it, not checked on the DNA. The CDR3 contains 16 residues when both ends are counted. The CDR3 protein is CASSETSGRTTDTEYS.

This chain joins TRBV28 and TRBJ2-2, with D possibly matching TRBD1 (5 bases). V lost 7 bases to trimming and J lost 4 bases, with 16 bases between them. The germline V gene has CDR1 MDHEN and CDR2 SYDVKM. The CDR3 has 15 residues. The CDR3 protein is CASTSRRQFTGELFF. The CDR3 DNA sequence: TGTGCCAGCACTTCCCGGAGACAGTTCACCGGGGAGCTGTTTTTT.

In its sample, this clonotype was seen a few times. The V call is TRBV4-3, the J call TRBJ2-3; D gene ambiguous. The germline V gene has CDR1 LGHNA and CDR2 YSLEER. V dropped 0 bases and J dropped 6 bases, with 16 bases sitting between them. CDR3 length: 16 residues. This CDR3 reads CASSQDPRHLTDTQYF. As DNA, the CDR3 is TGCGCCAGCAGCCAAGACCCCCGTCACCTTACGGATACGCAGTATTTT.

This clonotype was recorded many times. CDR3 in amino acids: CASSFGGSNQPQHF. DNA of the CDR3: TGTGCCAGCAGTTTTGGGGGTTCCAATCAGCCCCAGCATTTT. The rearrangement joins TRBV28 to TRBJ1-5; a possible D gene is TRBD1 (5 bases). The CDR3 spans 14 residues. Trimming cost V 3 bases and J 3 bases, with 9 bases left between them. Germline-derived CDR1 and CDR2 are MDHEN and SYDVKM.

This clonotype was seen only a few times. This chain connects TRBV20-1 to TRBJ1-2; D ambiguous. The CDR3 has 15 residues. Germline-derived CDR1 and CDR2 are DFQATT and SNEGSKA (reference sequence). Trimming stripped 0 bases from V and 5 bases from J, with 16 bases between. This CDR3 is CSARDDGRLYYGYTF. The CDR3 nucleotides read TGCAGTGCTAGAGATGATGGTCGGCTCTATTATGGCTACACCTTC.